This T cell receptor (beta chain) derives from a study of beta chain features in type 1 diabetes. Points from the study as a whole: Over-representation of high TCR-expressing cells was a possible consequence of cDNA sequencing. Within the patient group, naive, central memory and Treg TCRB repertoires appeared more similar to each other than within healthy donors.

In total, each donor contributed a single heparinised blood draw that averaged approximately 0.12 L. About this clone itself: Its target is unknown.

The study reverse transcribed the entire isolated RNA, so it sequenced expressed TCRB transcripts. Libraries were prepared by immunoSEQ multiplex PCR; TCRdb keeps only in-frame clonotypes and omits some of them. The data show approximately 340,000 clones, with roughly 15% seen just once and more than 0.015% held by the top ten. With 5 bases removed from V and 6 bases from J, the gap between germline ends came to 24 bases. The germline CDR1 and CDR2 sequences are PRHDT and FYEKMQ (reference sequence). CDR3 length: 17 amino acids. This sequence originates from a woman aged 18-30 years in good health. The V call is TRBV13, the J call TRBJ2-3; maybe TRBD2 (6 bases). The source material was naive CD4+ T cells from blood. The CDR3 region is CASSHPTRSPRRDTQYF. The DNA for the CDR3 is TGTGCCAGCAGCCACCCGACTAGGTCCCCCCGCAGGGATACGCAGTATTTT.